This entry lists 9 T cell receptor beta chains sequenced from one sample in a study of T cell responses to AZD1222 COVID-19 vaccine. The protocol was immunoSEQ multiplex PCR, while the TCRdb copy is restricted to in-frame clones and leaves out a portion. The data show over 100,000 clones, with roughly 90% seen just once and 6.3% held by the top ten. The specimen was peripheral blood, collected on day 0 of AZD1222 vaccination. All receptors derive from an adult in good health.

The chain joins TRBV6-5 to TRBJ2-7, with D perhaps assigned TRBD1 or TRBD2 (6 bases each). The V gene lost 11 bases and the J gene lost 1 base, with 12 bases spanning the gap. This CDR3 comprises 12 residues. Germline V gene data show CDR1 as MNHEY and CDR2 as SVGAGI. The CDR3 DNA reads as TGTGCCTCTAGGGGGGTGTCCTACGAGCAGTACTTC. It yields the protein CASRGVSYEQYF.

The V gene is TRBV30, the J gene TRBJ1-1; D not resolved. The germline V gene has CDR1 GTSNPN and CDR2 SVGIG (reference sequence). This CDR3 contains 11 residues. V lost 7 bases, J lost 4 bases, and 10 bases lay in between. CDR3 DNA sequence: TGTGCCTTAGGAAAGATCACTGAAGCTTTCTTT. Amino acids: CALGKITEAFF.

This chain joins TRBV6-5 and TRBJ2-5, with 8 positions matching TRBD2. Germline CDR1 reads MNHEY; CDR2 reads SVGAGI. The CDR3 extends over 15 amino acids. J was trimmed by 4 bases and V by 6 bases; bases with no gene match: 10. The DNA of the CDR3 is TGTGCCAGCAGGTTCGGGGGGGGGCCGCGAGAGACCCAGTACTTC. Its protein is CASRFGGGPRETQYF.

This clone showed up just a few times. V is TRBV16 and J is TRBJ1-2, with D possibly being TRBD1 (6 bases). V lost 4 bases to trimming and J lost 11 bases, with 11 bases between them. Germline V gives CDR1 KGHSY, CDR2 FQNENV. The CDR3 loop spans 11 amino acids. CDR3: CASSPGTGYTF. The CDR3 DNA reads TGTGCCAGCAGCCCCGGAACAGGGTACACCTTC. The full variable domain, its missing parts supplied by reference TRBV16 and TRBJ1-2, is GEEVAQTPKHLVRGEGQKAKLYCAPIKGHSYVFWYQQVLKNEFKFLISFQNENVFDETGMPKERFSAKCLPNSPCSLEIQATKLEDSAVYFCASSPGTGYTFGSGTRLTVV.

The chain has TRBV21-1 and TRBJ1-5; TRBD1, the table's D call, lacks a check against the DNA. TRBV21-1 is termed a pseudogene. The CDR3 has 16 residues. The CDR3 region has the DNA TGTGCCAGCAGCAAGGGACAGACCTATAGCAATCAGCCCCAGCATTTT. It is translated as CASSKGQTYSNQPQHF.

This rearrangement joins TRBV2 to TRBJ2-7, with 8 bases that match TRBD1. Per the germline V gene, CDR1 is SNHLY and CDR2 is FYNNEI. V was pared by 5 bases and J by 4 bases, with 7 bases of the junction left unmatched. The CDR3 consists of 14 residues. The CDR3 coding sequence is TGTGCCAGCAGTTTTGACAGGGGTGGGTACGAGCAGTACTTC. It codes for CASSFDRGGYEQYF.

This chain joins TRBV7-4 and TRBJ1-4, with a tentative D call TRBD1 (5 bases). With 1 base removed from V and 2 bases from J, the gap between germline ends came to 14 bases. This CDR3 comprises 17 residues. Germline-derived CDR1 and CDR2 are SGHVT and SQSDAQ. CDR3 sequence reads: CASSLVVLTATNEKLFF. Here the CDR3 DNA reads TGTGCCAGCAGCTTAGTGGTTTTGACAGCGACTAATGAAAAACTGTTTTTT.

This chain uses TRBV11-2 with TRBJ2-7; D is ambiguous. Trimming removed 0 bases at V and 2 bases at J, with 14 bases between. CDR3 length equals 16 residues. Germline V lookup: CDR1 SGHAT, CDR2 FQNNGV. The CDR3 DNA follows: TGTGCCAGCAGCTTAGACCCCCGACCAGAGACCTACGAGCAGTACTTC. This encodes CASSLDPRPETYEQYF.

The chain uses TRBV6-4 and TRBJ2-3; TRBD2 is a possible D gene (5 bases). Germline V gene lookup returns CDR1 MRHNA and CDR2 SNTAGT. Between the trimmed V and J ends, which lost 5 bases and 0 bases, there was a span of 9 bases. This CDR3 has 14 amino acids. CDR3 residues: CASSSGTSTDTQYF. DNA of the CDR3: TGTGCCAGCAGTAGCGGCACTAGCACAGATACGCAGTATTTT.